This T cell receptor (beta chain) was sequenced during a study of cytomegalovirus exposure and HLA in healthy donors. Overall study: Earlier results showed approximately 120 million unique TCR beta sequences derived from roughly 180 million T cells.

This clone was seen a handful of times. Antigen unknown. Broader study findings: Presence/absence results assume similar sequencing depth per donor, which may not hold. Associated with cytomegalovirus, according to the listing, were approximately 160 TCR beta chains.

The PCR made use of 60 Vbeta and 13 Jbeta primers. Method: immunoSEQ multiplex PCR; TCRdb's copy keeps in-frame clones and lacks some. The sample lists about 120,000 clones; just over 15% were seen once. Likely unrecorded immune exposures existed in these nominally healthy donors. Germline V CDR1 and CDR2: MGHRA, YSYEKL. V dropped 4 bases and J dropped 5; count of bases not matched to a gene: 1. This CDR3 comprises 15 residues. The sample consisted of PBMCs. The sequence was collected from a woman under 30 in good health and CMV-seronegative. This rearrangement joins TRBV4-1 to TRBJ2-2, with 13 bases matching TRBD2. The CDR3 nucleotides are TGCGCCAGCAGCCTGGGACTAGCGGGGACCGGGGAGCTGTTTTTT. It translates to CASSLGLAGTGELFF.